This T cell receptor (beta chain) came from a study of T cell responses to AZD1222 COVID-19 vaccine. Trimming removed 7 bases from V and 3 bases from J, with 10 bases in between. Germline lookup yields CDR1 SGDLS and CDR2 YYNGEE. This CDR3 is 12 amino acids long. Sequenced by immunoSEQ multiplex PCR; TCRdb stores in-frame clones only, minus some. The top ten clones hold about 4% of a sample with 140,000 to 150,000 clones, about 90% of them seen once. Study-wide results and caveats: Spike-spanning, vaccine-associated CD4 TCRs were dominant at 160-218 and 743-854. Among AZD1222 vaccinees, only six were seropositive at baseline. Clonal diversity was possibly underestimated; the donors were predominantly white British and more often female.

A word on this clone: Its cognate antigen is unknown.

The chain uses TRBV9 and TRBJ1-2; D might be TRBD1 (6 bases). The sequencing used peripheral blood, collected 28 days after the second AZD1222 dose. The receptor comes from an adult who received the AZD1222 COVID-19 vaccine. CDR3 residues: CASGRTDYGYTF. CDR3 coding DNA: TGTGCCAGCGGAAGGACAGACTATGGCTACACCTTC.